Here is one TCR beta chain with its context. Its antigen remains unidentified. This entry comes from a study of cytomegalovirus exposure and HLA in healthy donors. At the level of the study: In a later analysis, it was reported that the approximately 120 validation repertoires had been produced on the same platform as the 700 or so repertoires belonging to the first cohort.

Trimming stripped 0 bases from V and 1 base from J, with 4 bases between. This CDR3 has 13 amino acids. Per the germline V gene, CDR1 is SGDLS and CDR2 is YYNGEE. Study-level results: The study recorded over 150 TCR beta chains that were cytomegalovirus-associated. Generally TCR sequences proved uncommon, though certain public TCRs appeared in numerous donors.

Generated by immunoSEQ multiplex PCR, the TCRdb table keeps only in-frame clones and is missing some. The profile shows under 150,000 clones, 91% of them singletons. What was sequenced was PBMCs. The receptor comes from a young man in good health and CMV-seronegative. The V gene is TRBV9, the J gene TRBJ1-2; no firm D call. CDR3 sequence (DNA): TGTGCCAGCAGCGTAGAGAGTAACTATGGCTACACCTTC. Its protein is CASSVESNYGYTF. Combining the CDR3 with reference TRBV9 and TRBJ1-2 gives the whole variable domain DSGVTQTPKHLITATGQRVTLRCSPRSGDLSVYWYQQSLDQGLQFLIQYYNGEERAKGNILERFSAQQFPDLHSELNLSSLELGDSALYFCASSVESNYGYTFGSGTRLTVV.